The TCR beta chain under discussion was sequenced for a study of CD4 T cells in relation to SARS-CoV-2 and coronaviruses (TCRdb year 2021). The study in broad terms: In the ViraFEST assay, PBMCs were cultured with antigen for roughly ten days, after which TCR beta CDR3s were sequenced to identify antigen-specific clonal expansions. An HIV-1 Nef peptide pool or a culture without peptide was used as the negative reference condition. HLA restriction was mapped for shared crossreactive spike epitopes using patient-derived lymphoblastoid cell lines. At the level of individual TCR clonotypes, the study evaluated whether memory CD4+ T cells crossreact between the spike proteins of SARS-CoV-2 and those of common cold coronaviruses. The Adaptive Biotechnologies TCR-sequencing kit was used to sequence samples from a few pre-COVID donors and the naive versus memory experiments, while other data came from Illumina-based sequencing. For other donors in the study, expansion assays were sequenced with a different, Illumina-based TCR-beta assay. What the authors observed across the whole study: Because no donor provided both pre-pandemic and post-infection samples, tracing the source of pre-existing responses was limited. Since the crossreactivity analysis centred on spike protein, crossreactivity against other viral proteins was not assessed. Small numbers of patients and of tested TCRs were a limitation of the study. Approximately 60% of donors had memory CD4+ clonotypes that crossrecognized SARS-CoV-2 and at least one common cold coronavirus spike. Compared with monoreactive clones, crossreactive clones had significantly weaker SARS-CoV-2-driven expansion, a result consistent with antigenic imprinting.

CD4+ T cells from unexposed donors were collected before the COVID-19 pandemic (2011-2018). After around ten days of culture, CD4+ T cells were isolated with the EasySep CD4+ T cell isolation kit. As cell numbers permitted, CD4+ T cells from unexposed donors were tested for reactivity to SARS-CoV-2 S and N and to four common cold coronavirus spike pools. Around 1.9 million PBMCs per well were cultured in IMDM with approximately 4.8% human AB serum and around 10 IU/ml IL-2. Half of the culture medium was replaced with fresh IL-2-containing medium on days 3 and 7. In general, every peptide culture condition was set up in three replicate wells. Leukapheresis product for the unexposed donors was purchased commercially. Ficoll-Paque PLUS gradient centrifugation was used to isolate PBMCs from either whole blood or leukapheresis product. PBMCs were either used fresh in the expansion assay or cryopreserved at -140 degrees C. The QIAamp Micro DNA Kit was used to extract genomic DNA from the CD4+ T cells.

In regard to this clone: It has no known antigen specificity. No much larger clonotype is one base removed from it; base qualities were not supplied.

The library relied on the immunoSEQ multiplex PCR assay. As for the original processing: During preprocessing, nonproductive sequences were discarded, as were any CDR3s that did not begin with C, did not end with F or W, or were shorter than 7 amino acids. The MANAFEST web app was used to call antigen-specific clonotypes on the basis of expansion compared with the reference and with other culture wells. A clone was considered positive if the clone showed significant expansion compared with the reference culture in 2 of 3 replicate wells at an FDR below 0.05. To be called positive, a clone also had to show significant expansion compared with every other tandem well and an odds ratio greater than 5. CDR3 homology was quantified as pairwise Levenshtein distance, calculated with the stringdist R package after three terminal residues were trimmed from each end. TCRdb retrieved this table from immuneACCESS and kept in-frame rearrangements only. Not all clones are present; in checked studies, unresolved V genes account for under half, and no reason is known for the remainder. V, J and clone size are taken as reported in that table, and D and trimming were inferred from the DNA itself. The sample yields about 26,000 clones; about three quarters were counted once. The ten top clones hold around a sixth of the sample.

The source material was CD4+ T cells from PBMCs, cultured in vitro. The TCR originated in a human donor in good health.

The CDR3 is CATAVEGNYGYTF. The sequenced DNA: TGTGCTACAGCAGTGGAGGGGAACTATGGCTACACCTTC. The chain is assembled from TRBV2 and TRBJ1-2; TRBD1 could be the D gene, as 5 bases match. Taken from the germline V gene, the CDR1 and CDR2 loops are SNHLY and FYNNEI. The CDR3 spans 13 residues, from the cysteine through the phenylalanine. Only the CDR3 part of the read is kept: 39 bases, read in frame from the first base.